These 30 T cell receptor beta chains were all obtained from the same sample, sequenced in a study of CD8 T cells in Susac syndrome. Random hexamers were used to reverse transcribe an amount of about 0.45 to 1 ug RNA. Each CDR3 protein gets one entry after TCRdb re-called the immunoSEQ multiplex PCR reads with MiXCR. The data contain under 200,000 distinct CDR3 sequences, around 94% of them seen just once; the ten biggest clones take up 0.095% to 0.13%. The sequenced material came from CD4+ T cells from PBMCs. Every receptor here comes from a human donor with Susac syndrome.

The chain couples TRBV3-1 to TRBJ2-5; D call uncertain. The germline V gene has CDR1 LGHDT and CDR2 YNNKEL (reference sequence). The CDR3 has 11 residues. V lost 6 bases and J 8 bases, leaving 10 bases between the germline ends. The DNA for the CDR3 is TGTGCCAGCAGGACCGTCGACACCCAGTACTTC. Amino acids: CASRTVDTQYF.

The chain is built from TRBV6-6 and TRBJ1-1, with TRBD1 matching 7 bases. From germline, CDR1 is MNHNY and CDR2 SVGAGI (reference sequence). Germline trimming cut 4 bases from V and 0 bases from J; bases unmatched to any gene: 5. This CDR3 is built from 15 residues. The CDR3 coding sequence is TGTGCCAGCAGTTTCGCCGGGACAGTGAACACTGAAGCTTTCTTT. Encoded protein: CASSFAGTVNTEAFF.

This chain links TRBV29-1 with TRBJ2-7; TRBD2 might be the D (6 bases). This CDR3 contains 12 residues. V dropped 3 bases and J dropped 7 bases, with 13 bases sitting between them. The germline gives CDR1 SQVTM, CDR2 ANQGSEA. The chain's CDR3 is CSVETLAREQYF. CDR3 coding DNA: TGCAGCGTTGAGACACTAGCTCGGGAGCAGTACTTC.

The chain joins TRBV3-1 to TRBJ2-7; 8 bases are a match to TRBD1. The CDR3 covers 14 residues. Losses at the gene ends were 1 base for V and 6 bases for J; bases not matched to a gene: 5. Germline V lookup: CDR1 LGHDT, CDR2 YNNKEL (reference sequence). Here the CDR3 reads CASSQAGQGGEQYF. CDR3 bases: TGTGCCAGCAGCCAAGCTGGACAGGGCGGCGAGCAGTACTTC.

Comments on this clonotype: At one boundary the junction diverges from the germline segment, which might be a read error. The chain has TRBV20-1 and TRBJ1-2; weak D call: TRBD1 (5 bases). CDR1 and CDR2 (germline): DFQATT, SNEGSKA (reference sequence). The CDR3 has 16 amino acids. The CDR3 spells CSARDRGSGGYYVYTF. CDR3 in DNA: TGCAGTGCTAGAGATCGGGGGAGCGGGGGGTACTATGTCTACACCTTC.

The chain is built from TRBV5-1 and TRBJ2-6; D is uncertain. The CDR3 is 14 residues long. V gave up 4 bases and J gave up 0 bases, with 5 bases separating them. CDR1 is SGHRS and CDR2 is YFSETQ in the germline V gene. The DNA of the CDR3 is TGCGCCAGCAGCGACCACTCTGGGGCCAACGTCCTGACTTTC. It translates to CASSDHSGANVLTF.

As DNA, the CDR3 is TGTGCCAGCAGCCAAGAAGGAGGGGAGCTGTTTTTT. Translating gives CASSQEGGELFF. V gene TRBV3-1 combines with J gene TRBJ2-2, with D hard to call. CDR1 is LGHDT and CDR2 is YNNKEL in the germline V gene (reference sequence). This CDR3 comprises 12 residues. With 0 bases removed from V and 8 bases from J, the gap between germline ends came to 4 bases. The full variable domain, its missing parts supplied by reference TRBV3-1 and TRBJ2-2, is DTAVSQTPKYLVTQMGNDKSIKCEQNLGHDTMYWYKQDSKKFLKIMFSYNNKELIINETVPNRFSPKSPDKAHLNLHINSLELGDSAVYFCASSQEGGELFFGEGSRLTVL.

DNA for the CDR3: TGCAGTGCCCGAGGGGCGCCGAACACTGAAGCTTTCTTT. Translated, it gives CSARGAPNTEAFF. The rearrangement links TRBV20-1 to TRBJ1-1, with D tentatively TRBD1 (5 bases). This CDR3 is 13 amino acids long. Per the germline V gene, CDR1 is DFQATT and CDR2 is SNEGSKA (reference sequence). The ends were cut back, 6 bases at V and 1 base at J, with 12 bases in the middle.

This chain links TRBV20-1 with TRBJ1-1; no clear D. Trimming removed 0 bases at V and 3 bases at J, with 14 bases between. CDR1 is DFQATT and CDR2 is SNEGSKA in the germline V gene (reference sequence). This CDR3 spans 15 amino acids. For the CDR3, the DNA is TGCAGTGCTAGAGAGGCTGAAGGCAGATACACTGAAGCTTTCTTT. Translation: CSAREAEGRYTEAFF.

This clonotype was seen only once. The chain recombines TRBV9 with TRBJ2-2; D not resolved. Germline loops: CDR1 SGDLS, CDR2 YYNGEE. The CDR3 runs 13 residues. Trimming left V 3 bases short and J 5 bases short, with 8 bases between. CDR3 sequence: CASSADRTGELFF. CDR3 in DNA: TGTGCCAGCAGCGCTGACCGAACCGGGGAGCTGTTTTTT.

This chain uses TRBV19 with TRBJ1-5; D gene unclear. Germline values: CDR1 LNHDA, CDR2 SQIVND (reference sequence). With 3 bases removed from V and 4 bases from J, the gap between germline ends came to 13 bases. The CDR3 spans 15 residues. The CDR3 nucleotides read TGTGCCAGTAGTATTGAGGACGGGAGGAATCAGCCCCAGCATTTT. This codes for CASSIEDGRNQPQHF.

Only a few counts were recorded for this clonotype. The chain uses TRBV20-1 and TRBJ2-5; the match to TRBD1 covers 8 bases. Trimming at V came to 5 bases and at J to 1 base, leaving 3 bases not matched to a gene. From germline, CDR1 is DFQATT and CDR2 SNEGSKA (reference sequence). The CDR3 has 13 residues. This CDR3 is CSAPDRGQETQYF. The CDR3 bases are TGCAGTGCTCCCGACAGGGGCCAAGAGACCCAGTACTTC.

The V gene is TRBV20-1, the J gene TRBJ2-3, with a tentative D call TRBD2 (7 bases). Germline CDR1 and CDR2: DFQATT and SNEGSKA (reference sequence). The CDR3 is 17 residues long. Trimming shortened V by 6 bases and J by 4 bases, and 26 bases separated the two germline ends. The CDR3 loop is CSATRLAAGATSDTQYF. The CDR3 DNA reads TGCAGTGCGACCCGACTTGCGGCGGGGGCAACTTCAGATACGCAGTATTTT.

The rearrangement joins TRBV4-2 to TRBJ1-2; D may be TRBD1 (5 bases). Deletions cut 0 bases from V and 4 bases from J, with 9 bases between. There are 14 residues in the CDR3. Germline CDR1 and CDR2: LGHNA and YNFKEQ. CDR3 in amino acids: CASSQEDQGYGYTF. CDR3 sequence (DNA): TGTGCCAGCAGCCAAGAAGATCAGGGCTATGGCTACACCTTC.

This chain connects TRBV24-1 to TRBJ2-2, with D unclear. Germline CDR1 and CDR2: KGHDR and SFDVKD. The CDR3 covers 13 residues. The V and J ends lost 3 bases and 1 base respectively, with 2 bases between them. The CDR3 nucleotides read TGTGCCACCAGTGATGAGAACACCGGGGAGCTGTTTTTT. Amino acid sequence: CATSDENTGELFF.

The chain carries TRBV2 and TRBJ2-6; D may be TRBD1 (5 bases). There are 17 residues in the CDR3. Germline lookup yields CDR1 SNHLY and CDR2 FYNNEI. Between the trimmed V and J ends, which lost 6 bases and 4 bases, there was a span of 19 bases. CDR3 coding DNA: TGTGCCAGCAGCAACCATCGGGCAGGGAACGGGGCCAACGTCCTGACTTTC. As protein: CASSNHRAGNGANVLTF.

The chain employs TRBV29-1 and TRBJ2-6; unclear D gene. Trimming took 5 bases from V and 0 from J, leaving 11 bases between them. Germline-derived CDR1 and CDR2 are SQVTM and ANQGSEA. This CDR3 is 15 amino acids long. Here the CDR3 reads CSVLQDSSGANVLTF. DNA of the CDR3: TGCAGCGTTTTGCAGGATAGCTCTGGGGCCAACGTCCTGACTTTC. Full variable domain (outside the CDR3, taken from reference TRBV29-1 and TRBJ2-6): SAVISQKPSRDICQRGTSLTIQCQVDSQVTMMFWYRQQPGQSLTLIATANQGSEATYESGFVIDKFPISRPNLTFSTLTVSNMSPEDSSIYLCSVLQDSSGANVLTFGAGSRLTVL.

The V and J genes are TRBV20-1 and TRBJ1-4, with D perhaps TRBD1 (5 bases). This CDR3 is 13 amino acids long. Germline V gene sequence: CDR1 DFQATT, CDR2 SNEGSKA (reference sequence). V was shortened by 4 bases and J by 4 bases, with 10 bases between the two germline ends. The CDR3 loop is CSAITRGNEKLFF. In DNA, the CDR3 is TGCAGTGCTATTACGAGGGGTAATGAAAAACTGTTTTTT.

The chain employs TRBV9 and TRBJ2-5; D may be TRBD2 (5 bases). CDR3 length: 13 residues. V dropped 6 bases and J dropped 5 bases, with 14 bases sitting between them. Germline CDR1 and CDR2: SGDLS and YYNGEE. In DNA, the CDR3 is TGTGCCAGCACCTACGGACTCGGGGAGACCCAGTACTTC. It specifies CASTYGLGETQYF.

This chain joins TRBV29-1 and TRBJ2-5; 9 bases fit TRBD1. The CDR3 spans 15 residues. The germline V gene encodes CDR1 SQVTM and CDR2 ANQGSEA. V lost 8 bases, J lost 4 bases, and 14 bases stayed unmatched. As DNA, the CDR3 is TGCAGCCAATACCCCCCGACAGGGGGGGGAGAGACCCAGTACTTC. Its protein is CSQYPPTGGGETQYF.

The chain links TRBV9 to TRBJ2-1, with D possibly TRBD2 on 6 matching bases. Per the germline V gene, CDR1 is SGDLS and CDR2 is YYNGEE. The CDR3 is 15 amino acids. Trimming removed 3 bases from V and 1 base from J, with 11 bases in between. DNA of the CDR3: TGTGCCAGCAGCGCCATTAGCGGATCCTACAATGAGCAGTTCTTC. Translation gives CASSAISGSYNEQFF. Variable domain in full (rest from reference TRBV9 and TRBJ2-1): DSGVTQTPKHLITATGQRVTLRCSPRSGDLSVYWYQQSLDQGLQFLIQYYNGEERAKGNILERFSAQQFPDLHSELNLSSLELGDSALYFCASSAISGSYNEQFFGPGTRLTVL.

The chain is built from TRBV7-9 and TRBJ2-1; TRBD1 matches at 8 bases. This CDR3 contains 15 residues. V gave up 1 base and J gave up 9 bases; unmatched junction bases: 8. Germline loops: CDR1 SEHNR, CDR2 FQNEAQ (reference sequence). CDR3 coding DNA: TGTGCCAGCAGCTTAGGGACAGGGACAATGGGTGAGCAGTTCTTC. This sequence encodes CASSLGTGTMGEQFF.

V and J are TRBV25-1 and TRBJ2-7; perhaps TRBD2 as D (6 bases). The CDR3 is 14 residues long. Germline V gene sequence: CDR1 MGHDK, CDR2 SYGVNS. V lost 7 bases and J lost 1, with 14 bases in between. The CDR3 DNA follows: TGTGCCAGCACCCCCGGAGGGGTTTCCTACGAGCAGTACTTC. Encoded protein: CASTPGGVSYEQYF.

Comment on this clonotype: Relative to the germline gene, one junction end is altered; a read error may explain this. The chain is built from TRBV5-1 and TRBJ2-7; TRBD2 aligns across 9 bases. Germline V gene lookup returns CDR1 SGHRS and CDR2 YFSETQ. The CDR3 length is 13 residues. This CDR3 reads CASSPLLAGRGHF. In DNA, the CDR3 is TGCGCCAGCAGCCCCCTGCTAGCGGGGAGAGGGCACTTC.

This clonotype was picked up one time. The chain couples TRBV3-1 to TRBJ1-1, with a tentative D call TRBD1 (5 bases). Trimming removed 7 bases at V and 0 bases at J, with 15 bases between. Germline V lookup: CDR1 LGHDT, CDR2 YNNKEL (reference sequence). This CDR3 is built from 15 residues. The DNA of the CDR3 is TGTGCCAGCAAATTCAGGGAGGATTTGAACACTGAAGCTTTCTTT. As protein: CASKFREDLNTEAFF.

This chain links TRBV29-1 with TRBJ2-7; TRBD1 matches at 7 bases. J was trimmed by 5 bases and V by 0 bases; bases with no gene match: 4. Germline V gives CDR1 SQVTM, CDR2 ANQGSEA. This CDR3 has 13 residues. This CDR3 reads CSVEETGINEQYF. In DNA form, the CDR3 reads TGCAGCGTTGAAGAGACAGGGATCAACGAGCAGTACTTC.

The chain combines TRBV30 with TRBJ1-1; no firm D call. The CDR3 is 13 residues long. In germline, CDR1 is GTSNPN, CDR2 SVGIG (reference sequence). V dropped 0 bases and J dropped 5 bases, with 10 bases sitting between them. In DNA form, the CDR3 reads TGTGCCTGGAGTGTGGTTGGTTCTACTGAAGCTTTCTTT. This encodes CAWSVVGSTEAFF. Full variable domain (missing parts from reference TRBV30 and TRBJ1-1): SQTIHQWPATLVQPVGSPLSLECTVEGTSNPNLYWYRQAAGRGLQLLFYSVGIGQISSEVPQNLSASRPQDRQFILSSKKLLLSDSGFYLCAWSVVGSTEAFFGQGTRLTVV.

This chain joins TRBV7-8 and TRBJ2-7; 7 bases are shared with TRBD1. This CDR3 has 14 residues. Trimming took 5 bases from V and 3 from J; bases not matched to a gene: 7. Germline CDR1 SGHVS, CDR2 FQNEAQ. CDR3 in amino acids: CASSPRQGIYEQYF. In nucleotides, the CDR3 is TGTGCCAGCAGCCCCCGACAGGGTATCTACGAGCAGTACTTC. Full variable domain (rest looked up from reference TRBV7-8 and TRBJ2-7): GAGVSQSPRYKVAKRGQDVALRCDPISGHVSLFWYQQALGQGPEFLTYFQNEAQLDKSGLPSDRFFAERPEGSVSTLKIQRTQQEDSAVYLCASSPRQGIYEQYFGPGTRLTVT.

The V and J genes are TRBV10-3 and TRBJ2-7; 10 bases are shared with TRBD1. Trimming cost V 5 bases and J 7 bases; bases outside gene matches: 5. The CDR3 is 13 amino acids. Germline CDR1 is ENHRY and CDR2 is SYGVKD. For the CDR3, the DNA is TGTGCCATCAGTCCTGGGACAGGGGATGAGCAGTACTTC. Its translation: CAISPGTGDEQYF.

The CDR3 reads CSARDGGQETQYF. The CDR3 DNA follows: TGCAGTGCTAGAGATGGGGGACAAGAGACCCAGTACTTC. The rearrangement joins TRBV20-1 to TRBJ2-5; D is perhaps TRBD1 or TRBD2 (5 bases each). V was trimmed by 0 bases and J by 2 bases, leaving 7 bases between them. The CDR3 runs 13 residues. Germline CDR1 is DFQATT and CDR2 is SNEGSKA (reference sequence).